This TCR beta chain was recorded in a study of cytomegalovirus exposure and HLA in healthy donors. Vbeta (60) and Jbeta (13) primers were used in the PCR. Here immunoSEQ multiplex PCR was the method, and the copy in TCRdb shows in-frame clones only, minus some. The sample has 200,000 to 250,000 clones; the top ten hold over 0.95%. The V gene's germline CDR1 is SGHVS and CDR2 FQNEAQ. V shed 5 bases and J shed 11 bases, with 30 bases lying between them. The CDR3 is 17 amino acids. The V and J genes are TRBV7-8 and TRBJ2-5; perhaps TRBD2 as D (6 bases). This clonotype originated in a girl aged 2-9 years in good health and CMV-seropositive. The sequenced sample consisted of PBMCs. The CDR3 loop reads CASSLGVGGVELGEQYF. For the CDR3, the DNA is TGTGCCAGCAGCCTCGGCGTGGGGGGAGTCGAGTTGGGGGAGCAGTACTTC.